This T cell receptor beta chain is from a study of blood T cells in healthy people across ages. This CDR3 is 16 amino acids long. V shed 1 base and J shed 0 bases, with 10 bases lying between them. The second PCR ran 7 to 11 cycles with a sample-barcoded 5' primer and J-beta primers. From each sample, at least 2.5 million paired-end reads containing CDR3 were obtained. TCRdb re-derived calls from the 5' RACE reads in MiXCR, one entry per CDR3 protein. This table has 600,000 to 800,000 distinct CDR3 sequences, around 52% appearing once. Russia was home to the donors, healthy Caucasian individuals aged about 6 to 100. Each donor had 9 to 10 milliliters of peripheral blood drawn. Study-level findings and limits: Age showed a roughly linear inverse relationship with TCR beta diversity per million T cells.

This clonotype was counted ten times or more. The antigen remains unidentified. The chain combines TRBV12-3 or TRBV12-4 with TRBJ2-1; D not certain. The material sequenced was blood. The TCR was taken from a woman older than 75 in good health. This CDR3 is CASSLDSPSSYNEQFF. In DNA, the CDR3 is TGTGCCAGCAGTTTAGACAGCCCGAGCTCCTACAATGAGCAGTTCTTC.